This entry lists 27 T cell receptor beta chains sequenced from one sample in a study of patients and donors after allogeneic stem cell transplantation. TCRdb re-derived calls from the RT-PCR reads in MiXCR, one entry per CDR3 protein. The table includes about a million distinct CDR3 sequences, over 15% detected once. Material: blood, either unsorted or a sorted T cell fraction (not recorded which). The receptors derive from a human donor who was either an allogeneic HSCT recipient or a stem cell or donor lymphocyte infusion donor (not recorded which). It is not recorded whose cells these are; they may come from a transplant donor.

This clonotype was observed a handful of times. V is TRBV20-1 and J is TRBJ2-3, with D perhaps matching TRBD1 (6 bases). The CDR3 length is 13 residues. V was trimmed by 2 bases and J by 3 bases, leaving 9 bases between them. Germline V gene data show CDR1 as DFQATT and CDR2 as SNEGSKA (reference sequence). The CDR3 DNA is TGCAGTGCTAGACAGGGGTGGACAGATACGCAGTATTTT. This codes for CSARQGWTDTQYF.

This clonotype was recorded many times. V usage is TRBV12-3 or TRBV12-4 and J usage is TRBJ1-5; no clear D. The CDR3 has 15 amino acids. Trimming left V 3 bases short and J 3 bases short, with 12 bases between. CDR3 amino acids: CASSFGQEYNQPQHF. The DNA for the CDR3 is TGTGCCAGCAGTTTTGGGCAGGAGTACAATCAGCCCCAGCATTTT.

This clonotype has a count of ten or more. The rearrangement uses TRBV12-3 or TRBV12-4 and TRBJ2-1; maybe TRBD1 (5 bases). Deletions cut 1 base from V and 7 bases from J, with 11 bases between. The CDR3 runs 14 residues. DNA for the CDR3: TGTGCCAGCAGTTTAGGGCAGGGTAGGAATGAGCAGTTCTTC. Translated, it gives CASSLGQGRNEQFF.

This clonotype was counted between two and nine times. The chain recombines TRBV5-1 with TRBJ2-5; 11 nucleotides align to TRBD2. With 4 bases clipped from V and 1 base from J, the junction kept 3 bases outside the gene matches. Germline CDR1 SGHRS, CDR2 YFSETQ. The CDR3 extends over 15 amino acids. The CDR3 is CASSGGLAAQETQYF. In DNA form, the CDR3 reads TGCGCCAGCAGCGGGGGACTAGCGGCCCAAGAGACCCAGTACTTC. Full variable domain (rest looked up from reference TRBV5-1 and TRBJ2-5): KAGVTQTPRYLIKTRGQQVTLSCSPISGHRSVSWYQQTPGQGLQFLFEYFSETQRNKGNFPGRFSGRQFSNSRSEMNVSTLELGDSALYLCASSGGLAAQETQYFGPGTRLLVL.

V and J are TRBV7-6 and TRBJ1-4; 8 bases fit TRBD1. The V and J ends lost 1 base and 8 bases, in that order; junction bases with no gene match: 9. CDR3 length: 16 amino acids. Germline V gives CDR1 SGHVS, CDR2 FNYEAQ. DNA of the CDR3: TGTGCCAGCAGCTTAGGCAGGGGGCTCTTTCGAGAAAAACTGTTTTTT. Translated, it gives CASSLGRGLFREKLFF. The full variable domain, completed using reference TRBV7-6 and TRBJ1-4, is GAGVSQSPRYKVTKRGQDVALRCDPISGHVSLYWYRQALGQGPEFLTYFNYEAQQDKSGLPNDRFSAERPEGSISTLTIQRTEQRDSAMYRCASSLGRGLFREKLFFGSGTQLSVL.

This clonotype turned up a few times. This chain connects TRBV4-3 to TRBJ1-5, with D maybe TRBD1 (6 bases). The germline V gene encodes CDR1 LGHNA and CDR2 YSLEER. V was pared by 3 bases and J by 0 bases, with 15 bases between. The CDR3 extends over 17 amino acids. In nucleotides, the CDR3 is TGCGCCAGCAGCCATACTTGGACAGTTTATAGCAATCAGCCCCAGCATTTT. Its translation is CASSHTWTVYSNQPQHF.

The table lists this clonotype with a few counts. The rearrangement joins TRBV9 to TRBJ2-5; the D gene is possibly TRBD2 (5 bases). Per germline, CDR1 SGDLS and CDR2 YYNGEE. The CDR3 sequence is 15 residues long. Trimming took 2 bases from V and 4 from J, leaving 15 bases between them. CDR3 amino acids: CASSVGGEWVETQYF. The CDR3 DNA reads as TGTGCCAGCAGCGTCGGAGGAGAATGGGTAGAGACCCAGTACTTC.

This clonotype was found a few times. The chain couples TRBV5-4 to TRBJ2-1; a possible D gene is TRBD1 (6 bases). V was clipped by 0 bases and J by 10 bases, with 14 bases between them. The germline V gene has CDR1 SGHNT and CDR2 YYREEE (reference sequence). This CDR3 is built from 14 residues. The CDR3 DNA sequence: TGTGCCAGCAGCTTGGACCCAGGGGCAAGAGAGCAGTTCTTC. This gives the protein CASSLDPGAREQFF. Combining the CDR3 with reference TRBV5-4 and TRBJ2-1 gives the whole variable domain ETGVTQSPTHLIKTRGQQVTLRCSSQSGHNTVSWYQQALGQGPQFIFQYYREEENGRGNFPPRFSGLQFPNYSSELNVNALELDDSALYLCASSLDPGAREQFFGPGTRLTVL.

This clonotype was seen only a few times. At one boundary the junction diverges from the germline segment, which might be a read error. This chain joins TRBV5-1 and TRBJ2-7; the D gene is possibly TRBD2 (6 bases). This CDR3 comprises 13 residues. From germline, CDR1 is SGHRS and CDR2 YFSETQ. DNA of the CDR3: TGCGCCAGCAGCCCGGCCTCTCGAGGGAGGATGAACTTC. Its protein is CASSPASRGRMNF.

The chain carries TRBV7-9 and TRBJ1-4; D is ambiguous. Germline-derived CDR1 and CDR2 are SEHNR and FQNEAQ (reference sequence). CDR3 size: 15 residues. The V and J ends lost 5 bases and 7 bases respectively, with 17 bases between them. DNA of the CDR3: TGTGCCAGCAGCCTTCAGCCGGCCCTCGGTGAAAAACTGTTTTTT. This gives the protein CASSLQPALGEKLFF.

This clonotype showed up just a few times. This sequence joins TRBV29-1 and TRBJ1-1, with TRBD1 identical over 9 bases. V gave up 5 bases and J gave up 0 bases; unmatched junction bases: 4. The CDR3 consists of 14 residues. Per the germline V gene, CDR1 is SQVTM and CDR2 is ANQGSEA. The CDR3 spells CSVWTGDLNTEAFF. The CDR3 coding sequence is TGCAGCGTTTGGACAGGGGATTTGAACACTGAAGCTTTCTTT.

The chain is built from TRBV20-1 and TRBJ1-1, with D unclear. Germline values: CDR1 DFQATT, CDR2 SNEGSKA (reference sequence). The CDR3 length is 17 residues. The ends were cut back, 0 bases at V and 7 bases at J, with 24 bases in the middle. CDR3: CSARDSVTGLPTNEAFF. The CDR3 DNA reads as TGCAGTGCTAGAGATAGTGTGACCGGCCTACCTACCAATGAAGCTTTCTTT.

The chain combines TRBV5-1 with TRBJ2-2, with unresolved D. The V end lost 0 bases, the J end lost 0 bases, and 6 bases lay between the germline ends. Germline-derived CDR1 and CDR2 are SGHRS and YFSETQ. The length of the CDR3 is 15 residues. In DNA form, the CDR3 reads TGCGCCAGCAGCTTGGAGGGAACGAACACCGGGGAGCTGTTTTTT. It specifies CASSLEGTNTGELFF. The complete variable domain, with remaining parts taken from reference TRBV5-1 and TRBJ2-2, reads KAGVTQTPRYLIKTRGQQVTLSCSPISGHRSVSWYQQTPGQGLQFLFEYFSETQRNKGNFPGRFSGRQFSNSRSEMNVSTLELGDSALYLCASSLEGTNTGELFFGEGSRLTVL.

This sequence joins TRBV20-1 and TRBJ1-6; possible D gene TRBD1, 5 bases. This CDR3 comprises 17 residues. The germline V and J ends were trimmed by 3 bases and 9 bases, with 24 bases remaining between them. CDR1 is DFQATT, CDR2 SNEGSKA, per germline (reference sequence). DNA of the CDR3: TGCAGTGCTAGGTCGAAGTCGGGACCCAAAGGGGCTTCACCCCTCCACTTT. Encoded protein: CSARSKSGPKGASPLHF.

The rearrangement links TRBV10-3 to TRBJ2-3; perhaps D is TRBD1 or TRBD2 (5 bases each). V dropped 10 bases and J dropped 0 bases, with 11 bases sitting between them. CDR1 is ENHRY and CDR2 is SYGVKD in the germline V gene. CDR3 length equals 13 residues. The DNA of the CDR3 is TGTGCCAGCCGGGACCATAGCACAGATACGCAGTATTTT. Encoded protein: CASRDHSTDTQYF.

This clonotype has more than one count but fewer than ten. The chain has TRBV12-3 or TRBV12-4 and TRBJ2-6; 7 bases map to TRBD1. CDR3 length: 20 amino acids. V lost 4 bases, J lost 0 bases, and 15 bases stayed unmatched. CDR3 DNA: TGTGCCAGCAGTTCCGTACCCCGGGACAGCAAACTCTCTGGGGCCAACGTCCTGACTTTC. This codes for CASSSVPRDSKLSGANVLTF.

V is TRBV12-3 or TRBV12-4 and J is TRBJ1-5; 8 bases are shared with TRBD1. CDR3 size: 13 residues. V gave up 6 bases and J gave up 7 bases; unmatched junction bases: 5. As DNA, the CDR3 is TGTGCCAGCAGACCGGGGACAGGCCAGCCCCAGCATTTT. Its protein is CASRPGTGQPQHF.

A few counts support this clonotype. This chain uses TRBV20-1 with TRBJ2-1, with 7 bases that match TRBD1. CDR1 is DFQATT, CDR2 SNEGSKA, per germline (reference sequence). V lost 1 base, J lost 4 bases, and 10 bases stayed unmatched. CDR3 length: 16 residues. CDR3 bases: TGCAGTGCTAGAGGGGCTAGGGGACAGCAGTACAATGAGCAGTTCTTC. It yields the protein CSARGARGQQYNEQFF.

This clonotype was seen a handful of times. In DNA, the CDR3 is TGCGCCACCGGGCGACTACCCACGAACACCGGGGAGCTGTTTTTT. The encoded protein is CATGRLPTNTGELFF. This sequence joins TRBV5-1 and TRBJ2-2, with D maybe TRBD2 (5 bases). This CDR3 comprises 15 residues. Trimming removed 9 bases from V and 0 bases from J, with 15 bases in between. Germline V gene data show CDR1 as SGHRS and CDR2 as YFSETQ. Combining the CDR3 with reference TRBV5-1 and TRBJ2-2 gives the whole variable domain KAGVTQTPRYLIKTRGQQVTLSCSPISGHRSVSWYQQTPGQGLQFLFEYFSETQRNKGNFPGRFSGRQFSNSRSEMNVSTLELGDSALYLCATGRLPTNTGELFFGEGSRLTVL.

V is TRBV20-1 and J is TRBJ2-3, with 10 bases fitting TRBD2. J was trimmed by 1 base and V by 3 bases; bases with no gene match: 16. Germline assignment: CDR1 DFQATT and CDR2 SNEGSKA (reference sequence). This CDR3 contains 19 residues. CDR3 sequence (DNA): TGCAGTGCTAGGTCCTGGGAGCGGGAGGGGCTCGTGGGCACAGATACGCAGTATTTT. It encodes CSARSWEREGLVGTDTQYF.

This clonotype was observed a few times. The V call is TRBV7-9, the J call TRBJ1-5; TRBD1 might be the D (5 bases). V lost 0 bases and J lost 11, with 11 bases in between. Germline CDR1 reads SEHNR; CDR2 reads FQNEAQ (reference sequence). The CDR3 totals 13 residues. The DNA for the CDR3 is TGTGCCAGCAGCTTAGCTGGAGGGGTAACCCAGCATTTT. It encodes CASSLAGGVTQHF. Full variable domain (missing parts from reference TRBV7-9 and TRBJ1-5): DTGVSQNPRHKITKRGQNVTFRCDPISEHNRLYWYRQTLGQGPEFLTYFQNEAQLEKSRLLSDRFSAERPKGSFSTLEIQRTEQGDSAMYLCASSLAGGVTQHFGDGTRLSIL.

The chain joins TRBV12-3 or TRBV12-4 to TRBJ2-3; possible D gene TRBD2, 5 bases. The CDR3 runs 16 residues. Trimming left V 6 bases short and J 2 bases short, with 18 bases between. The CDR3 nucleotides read TGTGCCAGCAGACCTCCGCCCGGGAAAGTCACAGATACGCAGTATTTT. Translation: CASRPPPGKVTDTQYF.

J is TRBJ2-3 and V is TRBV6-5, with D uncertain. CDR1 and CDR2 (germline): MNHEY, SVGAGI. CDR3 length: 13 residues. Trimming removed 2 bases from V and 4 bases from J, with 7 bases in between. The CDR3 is CASSYGLADTQYF. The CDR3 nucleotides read TGTGCCAGCAGTTACGGTCTCGCAGATACGCAGTATTTT.

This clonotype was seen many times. The CDR3 region has the DNA TGTGCCAGCAGCCGAGGTGACAGGGCTAACTATGGCTACACCTTC. Protein sequence: CASSRGDRANYGYTF. This chain joins TRBV12-3 or TRBV12-4 and TRBJ1-2; TRBD1 agrees at 7 bases. The V gene end was trimmed by 6 bases and the J gene end by 0 bases; junction bases not matched to a gene: 7. The CDR3 extends over 15 amino acids.

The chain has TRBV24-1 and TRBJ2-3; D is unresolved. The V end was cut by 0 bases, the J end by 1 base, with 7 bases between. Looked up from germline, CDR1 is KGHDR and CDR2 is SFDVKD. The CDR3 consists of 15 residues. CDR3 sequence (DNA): TGTGCCACCAGTGATTTGGGGTACGGCACAGATACGCAGTATTTT. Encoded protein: CATSDLGYGTDTQYF.

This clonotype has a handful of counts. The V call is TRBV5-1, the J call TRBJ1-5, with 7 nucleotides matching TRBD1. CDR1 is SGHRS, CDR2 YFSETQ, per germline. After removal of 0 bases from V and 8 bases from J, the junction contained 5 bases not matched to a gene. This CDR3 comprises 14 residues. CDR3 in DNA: TGCGCCAGCAGCTTGGTCAGGGGGGGAAAGCCCCAGCATTTT. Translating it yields CASSLVRGGKPQHF.

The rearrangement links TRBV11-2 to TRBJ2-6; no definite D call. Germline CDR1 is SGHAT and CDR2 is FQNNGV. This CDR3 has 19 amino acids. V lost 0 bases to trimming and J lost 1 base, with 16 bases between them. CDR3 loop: CASSLDNRALRSGANVLTF. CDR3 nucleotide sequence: TGTGCCAGCAGCTTAGATAATAGGGCCCTGAGATCTGGGGCCAACGTCCTGACTTTC.